Listed here are 25 T cell receptor beta chains from one sample, sequenced in a study of memory CD4+ T cells and cytomegalovirus serostatus. TCRdb keeps only in-frame clones here, not all; method: immunoSEQ multiplex PCR. The table has about 60,000 clones, around 77% seen once; the top ten hold 0.88%. Single viable CD3+CD4+CD8-CD45RO+ cells were sorted as the memory CD4+ T cells. Sample: memory CD4+ T cells from blood. Receptors originate from an adult in good health and CMV-seronegative.

The chain couples TRBV28 to TRBJ1-5; 7 positions agree with TRBD1. The CDR3 runs 14 residues. J was trimmed by 2 bases and V by 6 bases; bases with no gene match: 4. The V gene's germline CDR1 is MDHEN and CDR2 SYDVKM. Written as DNA, the CDR3 is TGTGCCAGCAGCCCAGGGACAGGCAATCAGCCCCAGCATTTT. Protein: CASSPGTGNQPQHF.

The CDR3, as DNA: TGCAGCGCCAAGTACGGGCGTCTGAACGAGCAGTACTTC. Its translation: CSAKYGRLNEQYF. The V gene is TRBV29-1, the J gene TRBJ2-7, with D uncertain. CDR3 length equals 13 residues. V was clipped by 7 bases and J by 5 bases, with 18 bases between them. CDR1 is SQVTM and CDR2 is ANQGSEA in the germline V gene.

V usage is TRBV5-1 and J usage is TRBJ2-3, with D hard to call. The V end was cut by 0 bases, the J end by 4 bases, with 9 bases between. Per the germline V gene, CDR1 is SGHRS and CDR2 is YFSETQ. This CDR3 is built from 14 residues. CDR3 in amino acids: CASSLEFVADTQYF. The CDR3 bases are TGCGCCAGCAGCTTGGAATTCGTGGCAGATACGCAGTATTTT.

The CDR3 nucleotides are TGTGCCAGCAGCGTAGGGCCCCAAGAGACCCAGTACTTC. Translated, it gives CASSVGPQETQYF. V is TRBV9 and J is TRBJ2-5; D uncertain. Trimming took 0 bases from V and 1 from J, leaving 4 bases between them. The CDR3 spans 13 residues. CDR1 SGDLS and CDR2 YYNGEE come from the germline V gene.

This clone has a single count. The chain combines TRBV4-3 with TRBJ1-1; D not resolved. V shed 0 bases and J shed 1 base, with 9 bases lying between them. Looked up from germline, CDR1 is LGHNA and CDR2 is YSLEER. CDR3 length: 15 residues. The CDR3 is CASSQELGRNTEAFF. Here the CDR3 DNA reads TGCGCCAGCAGCCAAGAGTTAGGGAGGAACACTGAAGCTTTCTTT.

On this clone: Relative to the germline gene, one junction end is altered; a read error may explain this. This CDR3 reads CASSQTGGRDTQYF. For the CDR3, the DNA is TGTGCTAGCAGCCAAACAGGGGGACGAGATACGCAGTATTTT. The rearrangement links TRBV7-7 to TRBJ2-3; 8 bases match TRBD1. This CDR3 contains 14 residues. CDR1 SSHAT and CDR2 FNYEAQ come from the germline V gene (reference sequence).

The gene calls are TRBV4-2 and TRBJ1-1; maybe TRBD1 (5 bases). V was pared by 1 base and J by 4 bases, with 13 bases between. The germline gives CDR1 LGHNA, CDR2 YNFKEQ. The CDR3 runs to 15 residues. The CDR3 here is CASSQVPTGITEAFF. Here the CDR3 DNA reads TGTGCCAGCAGCCAAGTCCCCACAGGTATCACTGAAGCTTTCTTT.

The chain employs TRBV19 and TRBJ1-4; tentatively, D is TRBD1 (6 bases). The CDR3 length is 14 residues. In germline, CDR1 is LNHDA, CDR2 SQIVND (reference sequence). The V end was cut by 5 bases, the J end by 5 bases, with 12 bases between. The CDR3 loop reads CASSDQGRNEKLFF. The CDR3 DNA is TGTGCCAGTAGTGATCAGGGGCGGAATGAAAAACTGTTTTTT.

There are a few counts of this clone. V gene TRBV30 combines with J gene TRBJ1-4, with D unresolved. Deletions cut 1 base from V and 12 bases from J, with 15 bases between. In germline, CDR1 is GTSNPN, CDR2 SVGIG (reference sequence). This CDR3 contains 13 residues. The CDR3, as DNA: TGTGCCTGGAGTGAGGGCAGGAGAGGGCAACTGTTTTTT. Translating it yields CAWSEGRRGQLFF.

In its sample, this clone is medium-sized. The chain combines TRBV6-5 with TRBJ1-1, with D unresolved. V lost 2 bases to trimming and J lost 7 bases, with 11 bases between them. The CDR3 spans 13 residues. Germline loops: CDR1 MNHEY, CDR2 SVGAGI. The CDR3 protein is CASSYAGRSEAFF. The CDR3 DNA reads as TGTGCCAGCAGTTACGCAGGACGAAGTGAAGCTTTCTTT.

The chain uses TRBV14 and TRBJ2-7; D remains unclear. The CDR3 spans 16 residues. V gave up 4 bases and J gave up 0 bases, with 16 bases separating them. Germline CDR1 is SGHDN and CDR2 is FVKESK. This chain's CDR3 is CASSRTPSTSSYEQYF. As DNA, the CDR3 is TGTGCCAGCAGCCGCACGCCTTCAACCTCCTCCTACGAGCAGTACTTC.

A single count supports this clone. This rearrangement joins TRBV7-2 to TRBJ2-5, with D perhaps being TRBD1 or TRBD2 (5 bases each). The CDR3 runs to 17 residues. In germline, CDR1 is SGHTA, CDR2 FQGNSA. Trimming left V 1 base short and J 1 base short, with 16 bases between. CDR3 nucleotides: TGTGCCAGCAGCTTAGTGGCTGGGGGTGGGGGCCAAGAGACCCAGTACTTC. Translation: CASSLVAGGGGQETQYF.

The V call is TRBV30, the J call TRBJ1-5; D may be TRBD1 (6 bases). The CDR3 contains 15 residues. Germline CDR1 and CDR2: GTSNPN and SVGIG (reference sequence). The V gene lost 2 bases and the J gene lost 3 bases, with 14 bases spanning the gap. CDR3 nucleotide sequence: TGTGCCTGGAGTAGACAGGAAGGCCCCAATCAGCCCCAGCATTTT. This sequence encodes CAWSRQEGPNQPQHF.

The CDR3, as DNA: TGTGCCAGCAGCACACCGACAGGGGGGGTTGAAAAACTGTTTTTT. Translation: CASSTPTGGVEKLFF. The V and J genes are TRBV7-9 and TRBJ1-4, with TRBD1 matching over 9 bases. Germline trimming cut 5 bases from V and 7 bases from J; bases unmatched to any gene: 8. From germline, CDR1 is SEHNR and CDR2 FQNEAQ (reference sequence). This CDR3 comprises 15 residues. The full variable domain, its missing parts supplied by reference TRBV7-9 and TRBJ1-4, is DTGVSQNPRHKITKRGQNVTFRCDPISEHNRLYWYRQTLGQGPEFLTYFQNEAQLEKSRLLSDRFSAERPKGSFSTLEIQRTEQGDSAMYLCASSTPTGGVEKLFFGSGTQLSVL.

This clone was observed a handful of times. The rearrangement joins TRBV12-5 to TRBJ2-1; D gene ambiguous. Trimming shortened V by 1 base and J by 8 bases, and 3 bases separated the two germline ends. CDR1 and CDR2 (germline): LGHNT, FRNRAP. The CDR3 spans 11 residues. The CDR3 protein is CASGLGHEQFF. In nucleotides, the CDR3 is TGTGCTAGTGGTTTGGGCCATGAGCAGTTCTTC.

CDR3 region: CARGRDSGDGYTF. The DNA for the CDR3 is TGTGCCCGGGGGCGGGACAGCGGAGACGGCTACACCTTC. This chain links TRBV30 with TRBJ1-2; 7 nucleotides agree with TRBD1. CDR1 and CDR2 (germline): GTSNPN, SVGIG (reference sequence). Trimming removed 8 bases from V and 8 bases from J; junction bases left unmatched: 14. The CDR3 has 13 residues.

The chain has TRBV5-1 and TRBJ2-5, with D possibly TRBD2 on 6 matching bases. The V and J ends lost 7 bases and 7 bases respectively, with 17 bases between them. Germline CDR1 is SGHRS and CDR2 is YFSETQ. This CDR3 is 13 amino acids long. In DNA, the CDR3 is TGCGCCAGCGGCGACCTGGGGGGAGGGACCCAGTACTTC. This codes for CASGDLGGGTQYF.

The V call is TRBV2, the J call TRBJ2-2; weak D call: TRBD1 (6 bases). Trimming left V 5 bases short and J 7 bases short, with 26 bases between. The length of the CDR3 is 18 residues. From germline, CDR1 is SNHLY and CDR2 FYNNEI. CDR3: CASSPGSFGLQGFGELFF. Written as DNA, the CDR3 is TGTGCCAGCAGTCCAGGGTCTTTTGGCCTCCAGGGGTTCGGGGAGCTGTTTTTT.

The V gene is TRBV5-1, the J gene TRBJ2-7, with 9 bases that match TRBD1. CDR3 length: 20 amino acids. The V gene's germline CDR1 is SGHRS and CDR2 YFSETQ. Trimming cost V 0 bases and J 0 bases; bases outside gene matches: 16. The CDR3 loop is CASSLDETISRDRDSYEQYF. CDR3 in DNA: TGCGCCAGCAGCTTGGACGAGACTATATCCCGGGACAGGGACTCCTACGAGCAGTACTTC.

The chain has TRBV5-1 and TRBJ2-2, with D possibly called TRBD1 or TRBD2 (5 bases each). The germline V and J ends were trimmed by 0 bases and 1 base, with 13 bases remaining between them. This CDR3 spans 17 amino acids. Germline V gene sequence: CDR1 SGHRS, CDR2 YFSETQ. CDR3 amino acids: CASSLARGEGNTGELFF. CDR3 coding DNA: TGCGCCAGCAGCTTGGCGAGGGGAGAGGGGAACACCGGGGAGCTGTTTTTT.

This chain links TRBV27 with TRBJ2-7, with TRBD1 identical over 8 bases. Per the germline V gene, CDR1 is MNHEY and CDR2 is SMNVEV (reference sequence). The CDR3 covers 14 residues. The V segment lost 7 bases and the J segment 3 bases; nucleotides outside the gene matches: 8. The CDR3 spells CASKTTGGNYEQYF. The DNA of the CDR3 is TGTGCCAGCAAAACAACAGGGGGGAACTACGAGCAGTACTTC.

This chain links TRBV5-1 with TRBJ2-5; D gene uncertain. With 2 bases removed from V and 1 base from J, the gap between germline ends came to 6 bases. The length of the CDR3 is 13 residues. Germline assignment: CDR1 SGHRS and CDR2 YFSETQ. Written as DNA, the CDR3 is TGCGCCAGCAGCTTTTCGATCCAAGAGACCCAGTACTTC. It codes for CASSFSIQETQYF.

The rearrangement joins TRBV6-6 to TRBJ2-7; D not resolved. The CDR3 contains 13 residues. Trimming pared 2 bases from V and 4 bases from J, leaving 9 bases between. Germline lookup yields CDR1 MNHNY and CDR2 SVGAGI (reference sequence). The CDR3 loop reads CASSYVADYEQYF. CDR3 nucleotides: TGTGCCAGCAGTTACGTCGCAGATTACGAGCAGTACTTC.

The J gene is TRBJ1-1, the V gene TRBV27; D uncertain. This CDR3 region has 13 residues. The V end was cut by 3 bases, the J end by 1 base, with 6 bases between. Looked up from germline, CDR1 is MNHEY and CDR2 is SMNVEV (reference sequence). The CDR3 nucleotides are TGTGCCAGCAGTTTTAAAGAGAACACTGAAGCTTTCTTT. Translating gives CASSFKENTEAFF.

This clone was seen a few times. The J gene is TRBJ1-1, the V gene TRBV29-1; D gene ambiguous. Germline lookup yields CDR1 SQVTM and CDR2 ANQGSEA. The V gene lost 4 bases and the J gene lost 0 bases, with 9 bases spanning the gap. This CDR3 is built from 13 residues. The CDR3 nucleotides read TGCAGCGTTGGGCAGCTCTTGAACACTGAAGCTTTCTTT. It is translated as CSVGQLLNTEAFF.